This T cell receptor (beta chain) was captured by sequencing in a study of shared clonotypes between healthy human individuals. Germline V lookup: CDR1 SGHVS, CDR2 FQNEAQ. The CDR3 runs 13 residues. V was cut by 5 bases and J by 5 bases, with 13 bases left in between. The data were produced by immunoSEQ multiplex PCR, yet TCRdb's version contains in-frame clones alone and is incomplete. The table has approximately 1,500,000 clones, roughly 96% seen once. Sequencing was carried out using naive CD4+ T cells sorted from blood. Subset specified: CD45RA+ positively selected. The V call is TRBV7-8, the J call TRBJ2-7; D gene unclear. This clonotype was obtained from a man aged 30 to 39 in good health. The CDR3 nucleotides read TGTGCCAGCAGCCCCGGAGTAGCCCACGAGCAGTACTTC. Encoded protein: CASSPGVAHEQYF.